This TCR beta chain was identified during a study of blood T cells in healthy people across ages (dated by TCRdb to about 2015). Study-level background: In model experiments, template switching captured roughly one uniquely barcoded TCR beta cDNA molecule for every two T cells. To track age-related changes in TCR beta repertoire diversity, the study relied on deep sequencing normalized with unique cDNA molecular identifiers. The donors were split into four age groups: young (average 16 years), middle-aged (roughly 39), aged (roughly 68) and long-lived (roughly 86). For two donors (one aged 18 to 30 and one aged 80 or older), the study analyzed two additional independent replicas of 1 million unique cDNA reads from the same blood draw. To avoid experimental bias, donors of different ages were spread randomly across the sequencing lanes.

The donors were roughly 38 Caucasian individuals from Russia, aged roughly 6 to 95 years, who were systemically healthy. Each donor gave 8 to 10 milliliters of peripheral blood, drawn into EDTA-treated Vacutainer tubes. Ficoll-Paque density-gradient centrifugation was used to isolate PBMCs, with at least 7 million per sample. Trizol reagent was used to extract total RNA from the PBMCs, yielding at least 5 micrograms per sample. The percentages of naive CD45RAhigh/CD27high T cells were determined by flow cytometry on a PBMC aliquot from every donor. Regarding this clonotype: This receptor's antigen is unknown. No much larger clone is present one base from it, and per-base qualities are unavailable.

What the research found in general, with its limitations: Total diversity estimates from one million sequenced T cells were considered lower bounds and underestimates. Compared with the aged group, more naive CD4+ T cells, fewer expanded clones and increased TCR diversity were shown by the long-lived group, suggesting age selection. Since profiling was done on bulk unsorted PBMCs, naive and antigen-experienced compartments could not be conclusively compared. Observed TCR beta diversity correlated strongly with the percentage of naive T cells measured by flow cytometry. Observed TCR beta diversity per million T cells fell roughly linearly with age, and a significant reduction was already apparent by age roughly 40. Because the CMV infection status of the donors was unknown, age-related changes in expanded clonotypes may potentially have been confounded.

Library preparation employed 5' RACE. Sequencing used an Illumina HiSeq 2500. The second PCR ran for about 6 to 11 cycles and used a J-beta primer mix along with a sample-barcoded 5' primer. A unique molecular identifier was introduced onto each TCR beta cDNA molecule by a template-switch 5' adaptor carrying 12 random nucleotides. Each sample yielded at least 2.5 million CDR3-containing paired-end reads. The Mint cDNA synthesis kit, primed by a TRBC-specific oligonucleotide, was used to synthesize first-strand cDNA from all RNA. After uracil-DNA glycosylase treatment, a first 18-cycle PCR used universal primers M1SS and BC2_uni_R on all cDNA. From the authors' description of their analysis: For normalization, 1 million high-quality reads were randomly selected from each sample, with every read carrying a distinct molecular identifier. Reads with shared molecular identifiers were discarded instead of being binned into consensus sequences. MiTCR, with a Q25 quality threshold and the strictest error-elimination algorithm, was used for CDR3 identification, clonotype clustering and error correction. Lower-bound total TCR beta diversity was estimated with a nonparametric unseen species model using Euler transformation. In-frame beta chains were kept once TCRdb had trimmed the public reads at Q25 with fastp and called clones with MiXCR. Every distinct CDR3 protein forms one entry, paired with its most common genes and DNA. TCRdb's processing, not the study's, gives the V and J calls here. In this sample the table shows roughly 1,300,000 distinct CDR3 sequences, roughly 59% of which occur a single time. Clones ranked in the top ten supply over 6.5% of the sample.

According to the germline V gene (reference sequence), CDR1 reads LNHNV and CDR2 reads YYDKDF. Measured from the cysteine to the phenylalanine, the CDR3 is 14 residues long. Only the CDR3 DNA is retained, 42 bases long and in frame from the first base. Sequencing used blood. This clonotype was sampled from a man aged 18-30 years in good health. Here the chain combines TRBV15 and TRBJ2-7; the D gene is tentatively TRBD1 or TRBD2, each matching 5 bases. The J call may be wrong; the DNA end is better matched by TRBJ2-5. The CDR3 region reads CATSRVGTSETQYF. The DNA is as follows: TGTGCCACCAGCAGAGTGGGGACCTCAGAGACCCAGTACTTC.